The T cell receptor (beta chain) described here comes from a study of vaccination effects on CD4 cells after COVID-19. Study-level results: By a late point after vaccination, infection- and vaccine-induced clones had shrunk markedly through clonal contraction. Nearly all vaccine-induced clones in healthy recipients recognized only SARS-CoV-2.

Remarks on this clone: Its antigen is not known.

The protocol was immunoSEQ multiplex PCR, while the TCRdb copy is restricted to in-frame clones and leaves out a portion. In the table there are roughly 24,000 clones, roughly 76% of which are singletons. There are 13 residues in the CDR3. Trimming stripped 1 base from V and 7 bases from J, with 11 bases between. CDR1 and CDR2 from the germline V gene are MNHNS and SASEGT. Antigen-specific CD4+ T cells were expanded with viral peptide pools in the ViraFEST assay before sequencing. Isolating CD4+ T cells followed approximately ten days of culture. Nobody among the vaccine recipients had prior SARS-CoV-2 infection (nucleocapsid antibodies were negative). Wells each received some 2.2 million PBMC, cultured with approximately 9.7 IU/ml IL-2 and 10 ug/ml peptides. Half-medium changes using IL-2 medium occurred on days 3 and 7.

The material was CD4+ T cells from PBMCs cultured with SARS-CoV-2 spike peptides, obtained before COVID-19 vaccination. This rearrangement joins TRBV6-1 to TRBJ2-7; D is unclear. This clonotype was obtained from a human donor who received a COVID-19 vaccine. CDR3 coding DNA: TGTGCCAGCAGTGAAGGGGTTGGGATAGAGCAGTACTTC. It codes for CASSEGVGIEQYF.